These 14 T cell receptor beta chains were all obtained from the same sample, sequenced in a study of CD8 T cells in Susac syndrome. Random hexamers were used to reverse transcribe roughly 0.5 to 1 ug of RNA. In TCRdb, the immunoSEQ multiplex PCR reads were re-called with MiXCR into one record per CDR3 protein. In the table there are 100,000 to 150,000 distinct CDR3 sequences, over 85% of which are singletons. Material: CD8+ T cells from PBMCs. The receptors shown here come from a human donor with multiple sclerosis.

This chain uses TRBV24-1 with TRBJ2-2; TRBD2 aligns across 9 bases. V shed 1 base and J 7 bases; nucleotides not matched to a gene: 3. Germline-derived CDR1 and CDR2 are KGHDR and SFDVKD. The CDR3 runs to 15 residues. Here the CDR3 DNA reads TGTGCCACCAGTGATTTAAGCGGGAGGTTCGGGGAGCTGTTTTTT. Protein: CATSDLSGRFGELFF.

The chain combines TRBV2 with TRBJ2-1; the D gene is possibly TRBD1 (6 bases). CDR1 and CDR2 (germline): SNHLY, FYNNEI. This CDR3 region has 12 residues. V gave up 7 bases and J gave up 9 bases, with 13 bases separating them. Here the CDR3 reads CASKGVASEQFF. DNA of the CDR3: TGTGCCAGCAAGGGGGTAGCCAGTGAGCAGTTCTTC.

This rearrangement joins TRBV20-1 to TRBJ1-2; D is uncertain. From germline, CDR1 is DFQATT and CDR2 SNEGSKA (reference sequence). V dropped 7 bases and J dropped 7 bases, with 37 bases sitting between them. This CDR3 is 19 amino acids long. The chain's CDR3 is CSVKSIPGSPYEGYTGYTF. In DNA, the CDR3 is TGCAGTGTTAAGAGCATCCCAGGTTCCCCCTACGAAGGATATACTGGCTACACCTTC.

This chain joins TRBV27 and TRBJ2-5, with 7 bases identical to TRBD1. The CDR3 runs to 15 residues. The junction had 6 bases not matched to a gene; V was cut back by 1 base and J by 4 bases. CDR1 MNHEY and CDR2 SMNVEV come from the germline V gene (reference sequence). The CDR3 DNA is TGTGCCAGCAGTTTATTTGGGACAGACGGAGAGACCCAGTACTTC. Translation gives CASSLFGTDGETQYF.

V gene TRBV24-1 combines with J gene TRBJ2-1, with 13 bases identical to TRBD2. The germline V gene encodes CDR1 KGHDR and CDR2 SFDVKD. V was pared by 3 bases and J by 4 bases, with 11 bases of the junction left unmatched. This CDR3 is built from 19 residues. The CDR3 nucleotides read TGTGCCACCAGTGATCCGACTAGCGGGGGGAAGTTCACTTACAATGAGCAGTTCTTC. Amino acid sequence: CATSDPTSGGKFTYNEQFF.

This chain connects TRBV11-2 to TRBJ2-1, with 7 bases identical to TRBD2. CDR1 is SGHAT and CDR2 is FQNNGV in the germline V gene. The CDR3 totals 16 residues. J lost 4 bases, V lost 0 bases, and 6 bases had no gene match. CDR3 in amino acids: CASSLDLSGAYNEQFF. CDR3 sequence (DNA): TGTGCCAGCAGCTTAGATTTGAGCGGGGCTTACAATGAGCAGTTCTTC.

The chain employs TRBV15 and TRBJ2-5, with TRBD2 matching 10 bases. The length of the CDR3 is 16 residues. Trimming cost V 3 bases and J 7 bases; bases outside gene matches: 11. Per germline, CDR1 LNHNV and CDR2 YYDKDF (reference sequence). As DNA, the CDR3 is TGTGCCACCAGCAGTACTAGCGGGACCATTAGTGGGACCCAGTACTTC. It is translated as CATSSTSGTISGTQYF.

The V and J genes are TRBV12-3 or TRBV12-4 and TRBJ2-5, with D tentatively TRBD1 or TRBD2 (5 bases each). CDR3 length equals 14 residues. V lost 5 bases and J 5 bases, leaving 15 bases between the germline ends. The CDR3 DNA sequence: TGTGCCAGCAGTCTGGGACCTTTGGAGGAGACCCAGTACTTC. Translated, it gives CASSLGPLEETQYF.

V is TRBV12-5 and J is TRBJ2-1; TRBD1 aligns across 8 bases. Germline V CDR1 and CDR2: LGHNT, FRNRAP. CDR3 length equals 14 residues. V lost 3 bases, J lost 12 bases, and 10 bases stayed unmatched. The CDR3 region is CASGFGTGKTPQFF. The CDR3 DNA sequence: TGTGCTAGTGGTTTCGGGACAGGCAAGACCCCGCAGTTCTTC.

The sample holds a few counts of this clonotype. V usage is TRBV5-1 and J usage is TRBJ2-7; 9 bases fit TRBD1. V lost 0 bases to trimming and J lost 7 bases; unmatched junction nucleotides: 5. The CDR3 runs to 14 residues. Germline loops: CDR1 SGHRS, CDR2 YFSETQ. The CDR3 sequence is CASSLGDRVEEQYF. The CDR3, as DNA: TGCGCCAGCAGCTTGGGGGACAGGGTGGAAGAGCAGTACTTC.

This chain connects TRBV29-1 to TRBJ2-1; D gene unclear. Germline CDR1 and CDR2: SQVTM and ANQGSEA. The CDR3 spans 15 residues. V gave up 3 bases and J gave up 4 bases, with 16 bases separating them. CDR3 loop: CSVERFLVGYNEQFF. The DNA of the CDR3 is TGCAGCGTTGAGAGGTTCTTAGTCGGTTACAATGAGCAGTTCTTC.

The V call is TRBV16, the J call TRBJ1-2; no reliable D call. The CDR3 loop spans 14 amino acids. Germline V gives CDR1 KGHSY, CDR2 FQNENV. V lost 4 bases, J lost 3 bases, and 12 bases lay in between. This CDR3 reads CASSPAAGYYGYTF. The CDR3 nucleotides read TGTGCCAGCAGCCCCGCAGCGGGGTACTATGGCTACACCTTC.

This clonotype was found a few times. V gene TRBV13 combines with J gene TRBJ2-7; D unclear. This CDR3 comprises 13 residues. The V and J ends lost 0 bases and 1 base respectively, with 4 bases between them. Germline CDR1 and CDR2: PRHDT and FYEKMQ (reference sequence). CDR3 loop: CASSLGRSYEQYV. DNA of the CDR3: TGTGCCAGCAGCTTAGGCCGGTCCTACGAGCAGTACGTC.

This rearrangement joins TRBV2 to TRBJ2-7; D might be TRBD1 or TRBD2, each matching 6 bases. The length of the CDR3 is 16 residues. V was pared by 1 base and J by 2 bases, with 15 bases between. Looked up from germline, CDR1 is SNHLY and CDR2 is FYNNEI. Written as DNA, the CDR3 is TGTGCCAGCAGTGAAGAGGAGGGCCAGGGGCCCTACGAGCAGTACGTC. This sequence encodes CASSEEEGQGPYEQYV.